This TCR beta chain is from a study of blood T cells in healthy people across ages. Study-level findings and limits: Naive T cell percentage by flow cytometry tracked strongly with beta diversity. Older age coincided with a roughly linear decline in TCR beta diversity per million T cells. PBMC samples, being unsorted, prevented any conclusive comparison of naive and antigen-experienced cells.

The germline V gene encodes CDR1 LGHNA and CDR2 YNFKEQ. Trimming cost V 0 bases and J 4 bases; bases outside gene matches: 10. This CDR3 has 17 amino acids. Sample-barcoded 5' priming and a J-beta primer mix drove a second PCR of about 6 to 12 cycles. TCRdb passed the 5' RACE reads through MiXCR, listing each CDR3 protein once. The sample contains about 780,000 distinct CDR3 sequences, about 42% of which appear only once. Total RNA, at least 5 micrograms per sample, was extracted from PBMCs. As regards this clonotype: Its antigen remains unknown.

The chain couples TRBV4-2 to TRBJ2-3, with 7 bases fitting TRBD2. Sequencing used blood. The TCR was taken from a man at least 80 years old in good health. CDR3 coding DNA: TGTGCCAGCAGCCAAGAAATAGTGGGAGGGTATCCAGATACGCAGTATTTT. Its translation: CASSQEIVGGYPDTQYF.